This T cell receptor beta chain came from a study of T cells in Graves' hyperthyroidism and ophthalmopathy. The CDR3 runs to 13 residues. Trimming shortened V by 6 bases and J by 4 bases, and 10 bases separated the two germline ends. RNA transcripts provided the source from which TCR beta CDR3 regions were amplified. Using the HTBI primer set, a first-round RT-PCR was run on the TCR CDR3. TCRdb re-called the multiplex PCR reads with MiXCR, one entry per CDR3 protein. The sample holds about 340,000 distinct CDR3 sequences, 15% to 20% seen once. Each diagnosis drew on symptoms, thyroxine, TRAb, thyroid ultrasound and orbital computed tomography findings.

The chain joins TRBV12-3 or TRBV12-4 to TRBJ2-1; no definite D call. The sample consisted of blood. This sequence was found in a woman aged 45 to 65 with Graves' hyperthyroidism. Written as DNA, the CDR3 is TGTGCCAGCAGGAGTCGGGCTTACAATGAGCAGTTCTTC. It codes for CASRSRAYNEQFF.